This entry features one T cell receptor beta chain sequence. As yet, its antigen is unknown. Assay: immunoSEQ multiplex PCR; the TCRdb copy retains only in-frame clones and omits some. Altogether tens of thousands of clones are present, roughly four fifths being singletons, with the ten largest covering around 7%. The data stem from a study of a mutant IDH1 vaccine in newly diagnosed glioma. Study overall: Treated patients were roughly 62% male, roughly 38% female, mean age 40.4 years. Previous treatment comprised radiotherapy, temozolomide, or both, mostly both. Study-wide findings and caveats: With respect to changes in top peripheral T cell clonotypes, pseudoprogression seemed unrelated.

V was trimmed by 0 bases and J by 3 bases, leaving 6 bases between them. The CDR3 loop spans 13 amino acids. Regarding time point: baseline, week 1 (first vaccination visit). The treatment denotes: pre-vaccination baseline after standard-of-care therapy. The clonotype comes from a woman aged 45-60 years with glioma. V gene TRBV6-7 combines with J gene TRBJ2-7, with D perhaps matching TRBD2 (6 bases). TRBV6-7 is filed as an ORF, its function uncertain. Sequences were derived from PBMCs, sampled from a glioma patient treated with radiotherapy, temozolomide or both. CDR3 amino acids: CASSYSRGYEQYF. In DNA form, the CDR3 reads TGTGCCAGCAGTTACTCGCGGGGCTACGAGCAGTACTTC.